These T cell receptor beta chains were read from a single sample in a study of beta chain features in type 1 diabetes. The data were produced by immunoSEQ multiplex PCR, yet TCRdb's version contains in-frame clones alone and is incomplete. The table has 300,000 to 400,000 clones, roughly 9.6% seen once. The sequencing input was naive CD4+ T cells from blood. The receptors were gathered from a woman younger than 45 in good health. CDR3s include the opening cysteine and the closing phenylalanine or tryptophan.

v_gene: TRBV28; len: 12; j_gene: TRBJ2-7; CDR3aa: CASSSYAYEQYF
v_gene: TRBV28; len: 15; j_gene: TRBJ1-1; CDR3aa: CASSLGQGDHTEAFF
v_gene: TRBV9; len: 16; j_gene: TRBJ2-2; CDR3aa: CASSLGQGRDTGELFF
v_gene: TRBV4-2; len: 14; j_gene: TRBJ1-2; CDR3aa: CASSQPTGSRGYTF
v_gene: TRBV7-2; len: 13; j_gene: TRBJ2-7; CDR3aa: CASSPPGVDEQYF
v_gene: TRBV7-9; len: 15; j_gene: TRBJ1-2; CDR3aa: CASTVAGTGVIGYTF
v_gene: TRBV9; len: 15; j_gene: TRBJ2-1; CDR3aa: CASSVASGSGNEQFF
v_gene: TRBV4-3; len: 14; j_gene: TRBJ2-7; CDR3aa: CASSRAGASYEQYF
v_gene: TRBV7-6; len: 16; j_gene: TRBJ2-1; CDR3aa: CASRQSGRRLYNEQFF
v_gene: TRBV28; len: 14; j_gene: TRBJ2-1; CDR3aa: CASSLDGRAAEQFF
v_gene: TRBV4-3; len: 16; j_gene: TRBJ2-5; CDR3aa: CASSPGLAGGQETQYF
v_gene: TRBV14; len: 16; j_gene: TRBJ1-3; CDR3aa: CASSPFLDRGGNTIYF
v_gene: TRBV27; len: 15; j_gene: TRBJ2-5; CDR3aa: CASNETSGRGETQYF
v_gene: TRBV15; len: 14; j_gene: TRBJ2-7; CDR3aa: CATRSSGRTHEQYF
v_gene: TRBV9; len: 14; j_gene: TRBJ1-1; CDR3aa: CASSVAWQNTEAFF
v_gene: TRBV9; len: 15; j_gene: TRBJ2-5; CDR3aa: CASSVAQEVRETQYF
v_gene: TRBV4-2; len: 15; j_gene: TRBJ2-2; CDR3aa: CASSSGLTNTGELFF
v_gene: TRBV9; len: 16; j_gene: TRBJ2-3; CDR3aa: CASSGISGLGTDTQYF
v_gene: TRBV4-2; len: 18; j_gene: TRBJ2-2; CDR3aa: CASSQENGGRAVTGELFF
v_gene: TRBV10-3; len: 12; j_gene: TRBJ2-7; CDR3aa: CAISEWDTEQYF
v_gene: TRBV7-2; len: 15; j_gene: TRBJ2-3; CDR3aa: CASSFTSANTDTQYF
v_gene: TRBV10-3; len: 15; j_gene: TRBJ2-1; CDR3aa: CAISESTRAGDEQFF
v_gene: TRBV11-1; len: 14; j_gene: TRBJ2-7; CDR3aa: CASSLRYRGYEQYF
v_gene: TRBV18; len: 13; j_gene: TRBJ1-1; CDR3aa: CASSPQGNTEAFF
v_gene: TRBV2; len: 13; j_gene: TRBJ2-7; CDR3aa: CASTADRNYEQYF
v_gene: TRBV2; len: 15; j_gene: TRBJ2-2; CDR3aa: CASSPGTGNTGELFF
v_gene: TRBV28; len: 14; j_gene: TRBJ2-5; CDR3aa: CASSEGQGRETQYF
v_gene: TRBV7-2; len: 11; j_gene: TRBJ2-7; CDR3aa: CASSVGGEQYF
v_gene: TRBV19; len: 16; j_gene: TRBJ1-2; CDR3aa: CASSITGTGGTYGYTF
v_gene: TRBV4-3; len: 14; j_gene: TRBJ2-2; CDR3aa: CASSQVTRTGELFF
v_gene: TRBV4-1; len: 14; j_gene: TRBJ2-7; CDR3aa: CASSQGGGGHEQYF
v_gene: TRBV5-1; len: 14; j_gene: TRBJ2-1; CDR3aa: CASSLEQAYNEQFF
v_gene: TRBV5-1; len: 14; j_gene: TRBJ2-7; CDR3aa: CASSQGQGFGEQYF
v_gene: TRBV5-6; len: 14; j_gene: TRBJ1-2; CDR3aa: CASSLAGLNYGYTF
v_gene: TRBV7-9; len: 14; j_gene: TRBJ1-1; CDR3aa: CASSLQGAGDEAFF
v_gene: TRBV18; len: 15; j_gene: TRBJ2-7; CDR3aa: CASSPSGQGTYEQYF
v_gene: TRBV11-3; len: 16; j_gene: TRBJ2-2; CDR3aa: CASSPGRSRTTGELFF
v_gene: TRBV5-4; len: 16; j_gene: TRBJ2-7; CDR3aa: CASSLAGTGTGLEQYF
v_gene: TRBV30; len: 14; j_gene: TRBJ2-5; CDR3aa: CAWSSGTSWETQYF
v_gene: TRBV7-3; len: 17; j_gene: TRBJ2-2; CDR3aa: CASSRRGANSGTGELFF
v_gene: TRBV27; len: 13; j_gene: TRBJ1-1; CDR3aa: CASSLTRDTEAFF
v_gene: TRBV18; len: 14; j_gene: TRBJ2-6; CDR3aa: CASSPQGGANVLTF
v_gene: TRBV7-9; len: 17; j_gene: TRBJ2-5; CDR3aa: CASSSYGTGIREETQYF
v_gene: TRBV11-1; len: 15; j_gene: TRBJ2-1; CDR3aa: CASIPSGRAPNEQFF
v_gene: TRBV4-2; len: 14; j_gene: TRBJ2-7; CDR3aa: CASSQGVLRDEQYF
v_gene: TRBV4-2; len: 16; j_gene: TRBJ2-1; CDR3aa: CASSQAGLAGADEQFF
v_gene: TRBV19; len: 15; j_gene: TRBJ2-1; CDR3aa: CASSTRLAGNNEQFF
v_gene: TRBV18; len: 14; j_gene: TRBJ2-3; CDR3aa: CASSPFSSPDTQYF
v_gene: TRBV27; len: 16; j_gene: TRBJ2-1; CDR3aa: CASSFVAGWPTKEQFF
v_gene: TRBV11-2; len: 13; j_gene: TRBJ2-1; CDR3aa: CASSLGQDNEQFF
v_gene: TRBV9; len: 15; j_gene: TRBJ2-1; CDR3aa: CASRPGLADYNEQFF
v_gene: TRBV27; len: 15; j_gene: TRBJ2-1; CDR3aa: CASSPYSGAGNEQFF
v_gene: TRBV7-9; len: 16; j_gene: TRBJ2-7; CDR3aa: CASSRWTSGSSYEQYF
v_gene: TRBV27; len: 14; j_gene: TRBJ2-1; CDR3aa: CASSPAASINEQFF
v_gene: TRBV6-1; len: 17; j_gene: TRBJ2-4; CDR3aa: CASSDLISGLPKNIQYF
v_gene: TRBV5-1; len: 17; j_gene: TRBJ2-6; CDR3aa: CASSLSLAGVGANVLTF
v_gene: TRBV13; len: 17; j_gene: TRBJ2-2; CDR3aa: CASSLSTGKVNTGELFF
v_gene: TRBV25-1; len: 14; j_gene: TRBJ2-2; CDR3aa: CASSEYRVPGELFF
v_gene: TRBV6-5; len: 11; j_gene: TRBJ2-1; CDR3aa: CASRRLAEQFF
v_gene: TRBV7-3; len: 15; j_gene: TRBJ1-1; CDR3aa: CASSLSGQGTTEAFF